The 7 T cell receptor beta chains listed next were all sequenced from one sample in a study of T cell responses to AZD1222 COVID-19 vaccine. Repertoires were generated with immunoSEQ multiplex PCR, while TCRdb's copy carries only in-frame clones and drops some. This repertoire shows approximately 68,000 clones, about nine tenths found once; its top ten account for around 20%. This specimen was peripheral blood, taken on day 0 of AZD1222 vaccination. These receptors were obtained from an adult in good health.

This clone was recorded a few times. The rearrangement links TRBV5-1 to TRBJ2-7; 12 bases align to TRBD1. CDR1 and CDR2 from the germline V gene are SGHRS and YFSETQ. The CDR3 runs 15 residues. V lost 3 bases, J lost 7 bases, and 8 bases stayed unmatched. This chain's CDR3 is CASSSGTGGVGEQYF. The CDR3, as DNA: TGCGCCAGCAGCTCTGGGACAGGGGGCGTGGGGGAGCAGTACTTC.

The DNA for the CDR3 is TGTGCCAGCAGCCGAGACCGCTCGAGGAACACTGAAGCTTTCTTT. This translates into CASSRDRSRNTEAFF. The chain employs TRBV7-8 and TRBJ1-1; D is unresolved. This CDR3 has 15 amino acids. The V gene's germline CDR1 is SGHVS and CDR2 FQNEAQ. V lost 5 bases, J lost 1 base, and 14 bases lay in between.

This rearrangement joins TRBV2 to TRBJ1-1; D perhaps matches TRBD1 (5 bases). The CDR3 runs to 12 residues. Looked up from germline, CDR1 is SNHLY and CDR2 is FYNNEI. V gave up 2 bases and J gave up 11 bases, with 12 bases separating them. The CDR3 DNA sequence: TGTGCCAGCAGTGAAAGAAGGGGAGAGGCTTTCTTT. This codes for CASSERRGEAFF. The whole variable domain, remainder taken from reference TRBV2 and TRBJ1-1, is EPEVTQTPSHQVTQMGQEVILRCVPISNHLYFYWYRQILGQKVEFLVSFYNNEISEKSEIFDDQFSVERPDGSNFTLKIRSTKLEDSAMYFCASSERRGEAFFGQGTRLTVV.

The chain is built from TRBV7-9 and TRBJ2-7; no reliable D call. Germline V gene sequence: CDR1 SEHNR, CDR2 FQNEAQ (reference sequence). The CDR3 is 14 amino acids. V dropped 1 base and J dropped 3 bases, with 10 bases sitting between them. The CDR3 loop is CASSLGGNSYEQYF. The CDR3 DNA reads TGTGCCAGCAGCTTAGGGGGAAACAGCTACGAGCAGTACTTC.

This clone was seen more than once but under ten times. The chain recombines TRBV5-1 with TRBJ2-3; D is undetermined. The V end lost 3 bases, the J end lost 3 bases, and 14 bases lay between the germline ends. The germline V gene encodes CDR1 SGHRS and CDR2 YFSETQ. This CDR3 is built from 15 residues. CDR3 DNA sequence: TGCGCCAGCAGCTGGGCGCTAAGGATGACAGATACGCAGTATTTT. It codes for CASSWALRMTDTQYF.

The V call is TRBV15, the J call TRBJ1-5; D not certain. The germline V gene encodes CDR1 LNHNV and CDR2 YYDKDF (reference sequence). The CDR3 loop spans 14 amino acids. V dropped 1 base and J dropped 6 bases, with 10 bases sitting between them. For the CDR3, the DNA is TGTGCCACCAGCAGAGTGGACGCATCTCAGCCCCAGCATTTT. This sequence encodes CATSRVDASQPQHF.

V is TRBV3-1 (or the pseudogene TRBV3-2) and J is TRBJ2-1; D may match TRBD1 or TRBD2 (6 bases each). Trimming took 3 bases from V and 6 from J, leaving 9 bases between them. CDR1 LGHDT and CDR2 YNNKEL come from the germline V gene (reference sequence). The CDR3 contains 13 residues. The CDR3 loop reads CASSQTGANEQFF. The DNA for the CDR3 is TGTGCCAGCAGCCAGACGGGGGCCAATGAGCAGTTCTTC.